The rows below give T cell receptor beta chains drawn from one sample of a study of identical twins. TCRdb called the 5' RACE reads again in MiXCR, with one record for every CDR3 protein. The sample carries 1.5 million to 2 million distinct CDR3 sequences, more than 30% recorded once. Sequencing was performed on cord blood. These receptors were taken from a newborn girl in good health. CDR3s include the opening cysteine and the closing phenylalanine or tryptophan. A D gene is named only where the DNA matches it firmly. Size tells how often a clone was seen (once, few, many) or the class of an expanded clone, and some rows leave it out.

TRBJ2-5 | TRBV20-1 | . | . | TGCAGTGCCAAAAGCGCAGAGACCCAGTACTTC | CSAKSAETQYF
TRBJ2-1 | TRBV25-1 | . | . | TGTGCCAGCAGTGAATACCGGGGCTCCCACAATGAGCAGTTCTTC | CASSEYRGSHNEQFF
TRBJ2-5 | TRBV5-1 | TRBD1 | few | TGCGCCAGCAGCTTCCGGGACAGAAGCGAAGAGACCCAGTACTTC | CASSFRDRSEETQYF
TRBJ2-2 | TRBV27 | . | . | TGTGAGGACAGTAACACCGGGGAGCTGTTTTTT | CEDSNTGELFF
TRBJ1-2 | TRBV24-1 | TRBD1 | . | TGTGCCACCAGTGATACCAGGACAGGGACAAACTATGGCTACACCTTC | CATSDTRTGTNYGYTF
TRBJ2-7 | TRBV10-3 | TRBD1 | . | TGTGCCATCCAGACGGACAGGTCCTACGAGCAGTACTTC | CAIQTDRSYEQYF
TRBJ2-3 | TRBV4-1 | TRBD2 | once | TGCGCCAGCAGCCAAGACCCACTAGCGGGAGGTGAAGATACGCAGTATTTT | CASSQDPLAGGEDTQYF
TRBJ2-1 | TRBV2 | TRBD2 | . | TGTGCCAGCAGGGGTAGCGGGAGGCCAACATGGAGGGGTGAGCAGTTCTTC | CASRGSGRPTWRGEQFF
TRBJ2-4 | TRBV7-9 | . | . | TGTGCCAGCAGCTTAGCGGGTATGGGGGCAAACATTCAGTACTTC | CASSLAGMGANIQYF
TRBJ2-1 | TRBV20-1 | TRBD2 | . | TGCAGTGCTGGGACTAGCGGGAGTGAGCAGTTCTTC | CSAGTSGSEQFF
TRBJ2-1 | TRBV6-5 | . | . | TGTGCCAGCAGCGGCCCTACCCGCTCCTACAATGAGCAGTTCTTC | CASSGPTRSYNEQFF
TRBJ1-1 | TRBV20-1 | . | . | TGCAGTGCTAGATCGGGACATTGGAACACTGAAGCTTTCTTT | CSARSGHWNTEAFF
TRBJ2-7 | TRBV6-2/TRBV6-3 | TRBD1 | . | TGTGCCAGCAGTTCTCGACAGGGATTCTCCTACGAGCAGTACTTC | CASSSRQGFSYEQYF
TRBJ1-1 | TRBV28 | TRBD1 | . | TGTGCCAGCAGATTTCAGACAGGGTGGGAAGCTTTCTTT | CASRFQTGWEAFF
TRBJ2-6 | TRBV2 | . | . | TGTGCCAGCGGATTAACTAAGGGGTCTGGGGCCAACGTCCTGACTTTC | CASGLTKGSGANVLTF
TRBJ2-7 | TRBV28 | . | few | TGTGCCAGCAGTTTCCCTACCCGACAGAGAACCTACGAGCAGTACTTC | CASSFPTRQRTYEQYF
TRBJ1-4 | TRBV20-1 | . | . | TGCAGTGCTAGCCCCCAAGGCGGAACAACTAATGAAAAACTGTTTTTT | CSASPQGGTTNEKLFF
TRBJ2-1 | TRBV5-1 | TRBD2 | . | TGCGCCAGCAGCTTGTTGGTTAGCGGGAGTATGTATGAGCAGTTCTTC | CASSLLVSGSMYEQFF
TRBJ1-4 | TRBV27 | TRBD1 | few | TGTGCCAGCAGGTCCCTCGGAGGGACAGTTGAAAAACTGTTTTTT | CASRSLGGTVEKLFF
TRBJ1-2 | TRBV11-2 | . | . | TGTGCCAGCAGACAGTGGGGAACAGGGCTTTGGGCCTATGGCTACACCTTC | CASRQWGTGLWAYGYTF
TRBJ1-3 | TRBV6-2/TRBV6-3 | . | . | TGTGCCAGCAGACCAACCACCGACAGGTACCGCTCTGGAAACACCATATATTTT | CASRPTTDRYRSGNTIYF
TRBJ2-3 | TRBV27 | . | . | TGTGCCAGCAGTTTAGGGCTAGCGAGTATCCCAGATACGCAGTATTTT | CASSLGLASIPDTQYF
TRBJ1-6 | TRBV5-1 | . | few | TGCGCCAGCAGCCGGGGGACACCACCCCTCCACTTT | CASSRGTPPLHF
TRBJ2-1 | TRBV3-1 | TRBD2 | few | TGTGCCAGCAGCGGACTAGCGGGATGGGGTGAGCAGTTCTTC | CASSGLAGWGEQFF
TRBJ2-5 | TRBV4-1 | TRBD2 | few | TGCGCCAGCAGCCAAGCCCGGACTAGTTGGGAGACCCAGTACTTC | CASSQARTSWETQYF
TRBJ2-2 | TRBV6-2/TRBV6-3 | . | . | TGTGCCAGCAGTCCCCCCAGGGGCGGGGAGCTGTTTTTT | CASSPPRGGELFF
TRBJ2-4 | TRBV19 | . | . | TGTGCCAGTAGTTCCTGGTCTCCAGGTCTGGAAATTCAGTACTTC | CASSSWSPGLEIQYF